This TCR beta chain was found in a study of Graves' ophthalmopathy and Graves' hyperthyroidism. Study outcomes and limitations: Stable hyperthyroidism and ophthalmopathy were told apart by a 13-signature model, which achieved 87.88% sensitivity and almost 82% specificity. The model achieved 70.59% sensitivity and around 72% specificity for ophthalmopathy progression.

Hyperthyroidism patients, aged 18 to 65, were newly diagnosed, under 2 months' duration. Looked up from germline, CDR1 is LGHDT and CDR2 is YNNKEL (reference sequence). Deletions cut 2 bases from V and 9 bases from J, with 8 bases between. The CDR3 covers 12 residues. Amplification of TCR beta CDR3 regions used RNA transcripts. An opening RT-PCR round employed HTBI primers and preceded a second-round multiplex PCR. TCRdb reanalysed the multiplex PCR reads using MiXCR and keeps one entry per CDR3 protein. The table lists about 380,000 distinct CDR3 sequences, roughly 15% of them singletons. This clonotype was seen a few times. The antigen remains unidentified.

This clonotype was obtained from a woman under 30 with stable Graves' hyperthyroidism. Sequences were obtained from peripheral blood. The gene calls are TRBV3-1 and TRBJ1-5; TRBD1 is a possible D gene (5 bases). The DNA for the CDR3 is TGTGCCAGCAGCCAAAGGAGGGGGCCCCAGCATTTT. Its protein is CASSQRRGPQHF.